This TCR beta chain was sequenced in a study of cytomegalovirus exposure and HLA in healthy donors. Regarding the study as a whole: High sensitivity and specificity were reportedly achieved when the classifier diagnosed cytomegalovirus status. Later analysis indicated greater clonal expansion among HLA-associated TCR beta chains than among equally common other chains. The study put 150 to 200 TCR beta chains on its list as cytomegalovirus-associated. Productive rates of about 87% or about 30% were seen for most TCR beta V segments in an earlier analysis.

Worth noting for this clone: Its antigen is unidentified.

Primers for the PCR totalled 60 Vbeta and 13 Jbeta. The repertoire was sequenced with immunoSEQ multiplex PCR; TCRdb's copy has only in-frame clones and lacks some. The data contain about 55,000 clones, about 76% of them singletons. The sequence derives from a female donor in good health and CMV-seronegative. Sequencing used PBMCs.

CDR3 sequence reads: CASSLPGQFVLGSTDTQYF. The DNA of the CDR3 is TGTGCCAGCAGCTTGCCCGGACAGTTCGTCCTGGGGAGCACAGATACGCAGTATTTT. The V gene is TRBV13, the J gene TRBJ2-3; D might be TRBD1 (6 bases). Per the germline V gene, CDR1 is PRHDT and CDR2 is FYEKMQ (reference sequence). V lost 3 bases and J lost 0, with 22 bases in between. The CDR3 contains 19 residues.